This T cell receptor beta chain was found in a study of blood T cell repertoires in COVID-19. Study-wide background: T cells, B-cell-depleted T cells, or PBMCs provided the cDNA or gDNA that served as material.

The length of the CDR3 is 14 residues. Trimming cost V 6 bases and J 14 bases; bases outside gene matches: 7. Germline assignment: CDR1 WNHNN and CDR2 SYGVQD (reference sequence). The repertoire was sequenced with immunoSEQ multiplex PCR; TCRdb's copy has only in-frame clones and lacks some. The table includes approximately 250,000 clones, roughly 88% detected once. This clone showed up just a few times. The chain carries TRBV10-1 and TRBJ2-1; 16 nucleotides line up with TRBD2. The sequenced material came from PBMCs or T cells enriched from blood (not recorded which). This TCR came from a middle-aged woman with acute COVID-19. The CDR3 loop is CASSPGLAGGGKFF. The CDR3 DNA reads TGCGCCAGCAGCCCGGGACTAGCGGGGGGGGGAAAGTTCTTC.